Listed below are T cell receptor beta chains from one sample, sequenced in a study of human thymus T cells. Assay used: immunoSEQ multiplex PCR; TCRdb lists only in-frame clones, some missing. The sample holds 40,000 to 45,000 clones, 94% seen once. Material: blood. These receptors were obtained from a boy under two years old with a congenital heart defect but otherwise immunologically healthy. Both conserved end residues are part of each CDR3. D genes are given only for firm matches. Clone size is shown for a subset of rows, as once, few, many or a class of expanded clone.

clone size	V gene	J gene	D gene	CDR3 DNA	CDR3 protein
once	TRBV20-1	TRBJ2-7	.	TGCAGTGCTAGAGACAGGGGCGAGCAGTACTTC	CSARDRGEQYF
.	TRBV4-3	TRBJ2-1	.	TGCGCCAGCAGCCAAGATAGCCAGAGCTCCTACAATGAGCAGTTCTTC	CASSQDSQSSYNEQFF
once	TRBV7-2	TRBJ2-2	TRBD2	TGTGCCAGCAGCCGGGACTATAACACCGGGGAGCTGTTTTTT	CASSRDYNTGELFF
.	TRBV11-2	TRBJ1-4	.	TGTGCCAGCAGCGCTGGGTCCGGGGAAAAACTGTTTTTT	CASSAGSGEKLFF
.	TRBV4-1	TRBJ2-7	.	TGCGCCAGCAGCCAAGAAGGGGGTATCGGGTACGAGCAGTACTTC	CASSQEGGIGYEQYF
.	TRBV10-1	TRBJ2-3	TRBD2	TGCGCCAGCAGCCAGAAGCGGGGAACAGATACGCAGTATTTT	CASSQKRGTDTQYF
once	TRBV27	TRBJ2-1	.	TGTGCCAGCAGTTTATCGAGGGGGAACAATGAGCAGTTCTTC	CASSLSRGNNEQFF
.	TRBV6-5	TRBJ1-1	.	TGTGCCAGCAGCCAGCGGGGGGCCACTGAAGCTTTCTTT	CASSQRGATEAFF
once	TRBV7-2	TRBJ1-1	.	TGTGCCAGCAGCCCGGGACGGGTGAACACTGAAGCTTTCTTT	CASSPGRVNTEAFF
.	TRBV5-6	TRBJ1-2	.	TGTGCCAGCAGCTTGGGACAAAACTATGGCTACACCTTC	CASSLGQNYGYTF
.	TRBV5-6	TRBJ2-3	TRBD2	TGTGCCAGCAGCTTGACTAGCGGGGGAGATACGCAGTATTTT	CASSLTSGGDTQYF
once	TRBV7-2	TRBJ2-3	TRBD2	TGTGCCAGCAGCTTTGAAGAGCGGGGGGGTACAGATACGCAGTATTTT	CASSFEERGGTDTQYF
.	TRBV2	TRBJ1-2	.	TGTGCCAGCAGTGACCCCTTCCAAGTGGGGTATGGCTACACCTTC	CASSDPFQVGYGYTF
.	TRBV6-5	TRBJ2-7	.	TGTGCCAGCAGCCATCGGGGGCAGGGGTCCTACGAGCAGTACTTC	CASSHRGQGSYEQYF
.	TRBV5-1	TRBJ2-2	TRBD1	TGCGCCAGCAGCGGCGACAGGGGGGCCGGGGAGCTGTTTTTT	CASSGDRGAGELFF
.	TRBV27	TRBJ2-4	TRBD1	TGTGCCAGCAGTTTGAGGACAGGGGAAAACATTCAGTACTTC	CASSLRTGENIQYF
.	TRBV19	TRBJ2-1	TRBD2	TGTGCCAGTAGCGGCGGGGGGGCGAACGAGCAGTTCTTC	CASSGGGANEQFF
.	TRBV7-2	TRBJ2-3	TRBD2	TGTGCCAGCAGCTCGACTAGCGGCACAGATACGCAGTATTTT	CASSSTSGTDTQYF
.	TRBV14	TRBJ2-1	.	TGTGCCAGCAGCCCCCTAAACTACAATGAGCAGTTCTTC	CASSPLNYNEQFF
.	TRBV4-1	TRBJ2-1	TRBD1	TGCGCCAGCAGCCAAGGAGGGGGCGCCTACAATGAGCAGTTCTTC	CASSQGGGAYNEQFF
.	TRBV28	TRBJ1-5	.	TGTGCCAGCAGTCTGACACTAAATCAGCCCCAGCATTTT	CASSLTLNQPQHF
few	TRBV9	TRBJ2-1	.	TGTGCCAGCAGCGTAGGTTTAGGAGTAATCGGCAACAATGAGCAGTTCTTC	CASSVGLGVIGNNEQFF
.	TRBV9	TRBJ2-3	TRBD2	TGTGCCAGCAGCGTAGGGACTAGCGCAGATACGCAGTATTTT	CASSVGTSADTQYF
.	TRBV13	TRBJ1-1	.	TGTGCCAGCAGCTTAAAGCTCGGCAGGGACACTGAAGCTTTCTTT	CASSLKLGRDTEAFF
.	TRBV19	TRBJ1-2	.	TGTGCCAGTACCACAGGGTATGGCTACACCTTC	CASTTGYGYTF
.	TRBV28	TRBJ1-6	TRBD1	TGTGCCAGCAGGGGGGGGGACAGGAACTATAATTCACCCCTCCACTTT	CASRGGDRNYNSPLHF
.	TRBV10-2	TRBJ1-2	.	TGCGCCAGCAGTTCCGACAGCGAGTATGGCTACACCTTC	CASSSDSEYGYTF
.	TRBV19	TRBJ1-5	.	TGTGCCAGTAGTATAGTCCGGGGGCTCGGTCAGCCCCAGCATTTT	CASSIVRGLGQPQHF
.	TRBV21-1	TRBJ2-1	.	TGTGCCAGCAGCAAAGCGACGGGCCTCAATGAGCAGTTCTTC	CASSKATGLNEQFF
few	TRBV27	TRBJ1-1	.	TGTGCCAGCAGTTACCTCGAGGGCACTGAAGCTTTCTTT	CASSYLEGTEAFF
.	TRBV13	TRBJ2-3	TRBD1	TGTGCCAGCAGCTCACAGGGGGCAGAAGATACGCAGTATTTT	CASSSQGAEDTQYF
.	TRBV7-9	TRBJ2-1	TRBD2	TGTGCCAGCAGCGGAGCGGGGGGGCCAAATGGTGAGCAGTTCTTC	CASSGAGGPNGEQFF
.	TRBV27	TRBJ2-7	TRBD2	TGTGCCAGCAGTTTGGGACTAGCGGGGTACGAGCAGTACTTC	CASSLGLAGYEQYF
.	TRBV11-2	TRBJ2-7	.	TGTGCCAGCAGCTTCCCCTCGTTGGGGGATAACGAGCAGTACTTC	CASSFPSLGDNEQYF
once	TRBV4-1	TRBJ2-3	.	TGCGCCAGCAGCTATGAGGATACGCAGTATTTT	CASSYEDTQYF
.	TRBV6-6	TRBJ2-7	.	TGTGCCAGCAGTTACGGAGACGAGCAGTACTTC	CASSYGDEQYF
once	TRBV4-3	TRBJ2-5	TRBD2	TGCGCCAGCAGCCAAGATTCCGGGACTAGCGGGGGGGCCAGGGAGACCCAGTACTTC	CASSQDSGTSGGARETQYF
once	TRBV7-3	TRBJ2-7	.	TGTGCCAGCAGCCCTGGGGGGCGTACAGGAGAGCAGTACTTC	CASSPGGRTGEQYF
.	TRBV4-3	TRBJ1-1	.	TGCGCCAGCAGCCAAGATCGCGCAGGGATGACTGAAGCTTTCTTT	CASSQDRAGMTEAFF
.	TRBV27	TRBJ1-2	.	TGTGCCAGCAGTTCCACGACAGGATATGGCTACACCTTC	CASSSTTGYGYTF
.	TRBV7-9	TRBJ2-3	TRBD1	TGTGCCAGCAGCTGGACAGGGGGCACAGATACGCAGTATTTT	CASSWTGGTDTQYF
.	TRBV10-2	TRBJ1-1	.	TGCGCCAGCGGGTGGCAGGAAGCTTTCTTT	CASGWQEAFF
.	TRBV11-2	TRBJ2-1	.	TGTGCCAGCAGCGTTTCATGGGGGACCTACAATGAGCAGTTCTTC	CASSVSWGTYNEQFF
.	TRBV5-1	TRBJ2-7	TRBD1	TGCGCCAGCAGGGACAGGGGCTCCTACGAGCAGTACTTC	CASRDRGSYEQYF
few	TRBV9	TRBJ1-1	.	TGTGCCAGCAGCGTAGGGCCAGCGAACACTGAAGCTTTCTTT	CASSVGPANTEAFF
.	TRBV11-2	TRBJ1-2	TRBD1	TGTGCCAGCAGCTCCCCGAAGAGGGGGCGAGGGTATGGCTACACCTTC	CASSSPKRGRGYGYTF